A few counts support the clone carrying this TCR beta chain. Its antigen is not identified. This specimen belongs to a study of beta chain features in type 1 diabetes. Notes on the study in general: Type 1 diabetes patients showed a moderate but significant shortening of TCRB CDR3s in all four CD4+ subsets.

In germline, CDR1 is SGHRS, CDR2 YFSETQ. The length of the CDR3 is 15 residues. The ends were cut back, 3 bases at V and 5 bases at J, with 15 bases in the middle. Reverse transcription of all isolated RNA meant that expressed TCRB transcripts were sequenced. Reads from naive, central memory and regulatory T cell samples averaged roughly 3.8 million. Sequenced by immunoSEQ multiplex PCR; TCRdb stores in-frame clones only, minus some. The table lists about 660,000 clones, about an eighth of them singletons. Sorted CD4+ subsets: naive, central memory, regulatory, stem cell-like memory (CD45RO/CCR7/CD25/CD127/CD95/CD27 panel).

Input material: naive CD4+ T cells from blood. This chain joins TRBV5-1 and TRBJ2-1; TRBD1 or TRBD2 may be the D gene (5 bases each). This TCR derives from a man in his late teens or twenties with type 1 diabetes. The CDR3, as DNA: TGCGCCAGCAGCTGGGGCGGGTTGACCGACAATGAGCAGTTCTTC. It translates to CASSWGGLTDNEQFF.